This entry features one T cell receptor beta chain sequence. The antigen is undetermined. Germline V gene data show CDR1 as SGHTA and CDR2 as FQGNSA. The CDR3 is 13 residues long. Deletions cut 4 bases from V and 3 bases from J, with 10 bases between. This entry comes from a study of OX40 agonist ivuxolimab in advanced cancers. Whole-study context: Dose-escalation patients had hepatocellular carcinoma, melanoma, renal cell or head and neck cancer.

Only in-frame clones appear in the TCRdb table, and some are missing; sequencing was by immunoSEQ multiplex PCR. The table shows tens of thousands of clones, with about 85% occurring only once. Whole-study findings and limits: Antigen specificity remained undetermined for the expanded peripheral T cells. Some of the lowest clonal expansion was seen in partial responders at 0.1-3.0 mg/kg. The study found that CD8+ T cells averaged more expanded clones than CD4+.

The TCR originated in an adult with an advanced solid tumor such as melanoma, head and neck, liver or kidney cancer. Sequencing was performed on CD4+ or CD8+ T cells sorted from blood, taken in a trial of the OX40 agonist ivuxolimab. V usage is TRBV7-2 and J usage is TRBJ2-7; D is perhaps TRBD1 (6 bases). CDR3 coding DNA: TGTGCCAGCAGCTCCACAGGGATCTACGAGCAGTACTTC. Translation gives CASSSTGIYEQYF.